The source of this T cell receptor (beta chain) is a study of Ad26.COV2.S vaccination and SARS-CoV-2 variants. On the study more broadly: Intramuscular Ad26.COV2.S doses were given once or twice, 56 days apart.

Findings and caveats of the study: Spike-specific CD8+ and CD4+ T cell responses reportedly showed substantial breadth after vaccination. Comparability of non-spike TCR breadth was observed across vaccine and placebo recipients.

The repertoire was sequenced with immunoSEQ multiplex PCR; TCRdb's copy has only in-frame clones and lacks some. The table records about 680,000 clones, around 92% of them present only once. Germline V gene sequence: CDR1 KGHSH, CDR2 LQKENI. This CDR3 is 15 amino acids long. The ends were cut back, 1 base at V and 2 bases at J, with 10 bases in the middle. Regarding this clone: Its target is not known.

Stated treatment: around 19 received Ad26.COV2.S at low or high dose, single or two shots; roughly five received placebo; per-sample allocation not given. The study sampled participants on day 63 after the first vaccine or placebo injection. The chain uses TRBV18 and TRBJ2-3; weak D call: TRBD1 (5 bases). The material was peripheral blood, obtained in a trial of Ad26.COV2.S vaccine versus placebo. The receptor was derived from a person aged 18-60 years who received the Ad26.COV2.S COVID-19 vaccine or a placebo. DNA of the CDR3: TGTGCCAGCTCACCACGGGGCCCTAACACAGATACGCAGTATTTT. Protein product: CASSPRGPNTDTQYF.